Each of the 20 T cell receptor beta chains below was sequenced from the same sample in a study of blood T cell repertoires in COVID-19. Libraries were prepared by immunoSEQ multiplex PCR; TCRdb keeps only in-frame clonotypes and omits some of them. The sample carries over 200,000 clones, about 80% recorded once. Sequenced material: peripheral blood. The receptors were gathered from a man aged 45-60 years with active or convalescent COVID-19.

This chain uses TRBV7-2 with TRBJ2-1; TRBD1 might be the D (6 bases). Germline CDR1 reads SGHTA; CDR2 reads FQGNSA. There are 13 residues in the CDR3. Trimming left V 6 bases short and J 4 bases short, with 10 bases between. Written as DNA, the CDR3 is TGTGCCAGCAGGCGGACAGCTTACAATGAGCAGTTCTTC. Its translation: CASRRTAYNEQFF.

The chain combines TRBV24-1 with TRBJ2-5, with D maybe TRBD2 (6 bases). CDR1 is KGHDR and CDR2 is SFDVKD in the germline V gene. V was cut by 9 bases and J by 9 bases, with 13 bases left in between. This CDR3 has 11 amino acids. The CDR3 nucleotides are TGTGCCACCGGAGGGGCTCGGGCCCAGTACTTC. As protein: CATGGARAQYF.

This chain's CDR3 is CASSYMGGTEAFF. Here the CDR3 DNA reads TGTGCCAGCAGTTATATGGGGGGCACTGAAGCTTTCTTT. This chain connects TRBV6-2 or TRBV6-3 to TRBJ1-1, with D possibly matching TRBD1 (5 bases). V shed 3 bases and J shed 4 bases, with 9 bases lying between them. In germline, CDR1 is MNHEY, CDR2 SVGEGT. The CDR3 length is 13 residues.

V gene TRBV27 combines with J gene TRBJ1-2, with D unresolved. The CDR3 has 15 residues. Deletions cut 3 bases from V and 4 bases from J, with 15 bases between. CDR1 is MNHEY and CDR2 is SMNVEV in the germline V gene (reference sequence). Here the CDR3 reads CASSLVSGQPYGYTF. DNA for the CDR3: TGTGCCAGCAGTTTGGTTAGTGGGCAGCCCTATGGCTACACCTTC.

This clone has a handful of counts. This chain joins TRBV30 and TRBJ2-7, with D tentatively TRBD2 (6 bases). Germline V lookup: CDR1 GTSNPN, CDR2 SVGIG (reference sequence). V shed 4 bases and J shed 0 bases, with 16 bases lying between them. The length of the CDR3 is 15 residues. The CDR3 DNA reads TGTGCCTGGACGCTTCGGCGGGGATTCTCCTACGAGCAGTACTTC. Residues: CAWTLRRGFSYEQYF. Using reference TRBV30 and TRBJ2-7 for the parts outside the CDR3, the full variable domain is SQTIHQWPATLVQPVGSPLSLECTVEGTSNPNLYWYRQAAGRGLQLLFYSVGIGQISSEVPQNLSASRPQDRQFILSSKKLLLSDSGFYLCAWTLRRGFSYEQYFGPGTRLTVT.

The rearrangement joins TRBV7-2 to TRBJ2-2; TRBD1 agrees at 10 bases. The CDR3 loop spans 16 amino acids. CDR1 and CDR2 (germline): SGHTA, FQGNSA. With V trimmed by 5 bases and J by 4 bases, 7 bases remained unmatched. The CDR3, as DNA: TGTGCCAGCAGCCAACCGGGACAGGGGTCCACCGGGGAGCTGTTTTTT. Translation gives CASSQPGQGSTGELFF. Full variable domain (outside the CDR3, taken from reference TRBV7-2 and TRBJ2-2): GAGVSQSPSNKVTEKGKDVELRCDPISGHTALYWYRQSLGQGLEFLIYFQGNSAPDKSGLPSDRFSAERTGGSVSTLTIQRTQQEDSAVYLCASSQPGQGSTGELFFGEGSRLTVL.

The chain is built from TRBV7-3 and TRBJ2-5; the D gene is possibly TRBD1 (7 bases). The CDR3 has 16 residues. The V and J ends lost 6 bases and 2 bases respectively, with 19 bases between them. Germline CDR1 and CDR2: SGHTA and FQGTGA. For the CDR3, the DNA is TGTGCCAGCAGTCAAGATAGGAGGGGGCGGCAAGAGACCCAGTACTTC. Translation gives CASSQDRRGRQETQYF.

This chain joins TRBV9 and TRBJ1-6; D unresolved. The CDR3 is 14 amino acids. Trimming pared 4 bases from V and 8 bases from J, leaving 13 bases between. Germline V lookup: CDR1 SGDLS, CDR2 YYNGEE. CDR3 DNA sequence: TGTGCCAGCAGCACCTCAGGAGGAGATTCACCCCTCCACTTT. Amino acids: CASSTSGGDSPLHF.

The J gene is TRBJ1-1, the V gene TRBV5-1; no reliable D call. V lost 0 bases to trimming and J lost 1 base, with 10 bases between them. The CDR3 spans 15 residues. CDR1 and CDR2 (germline): SGHRS, YFSETQ. For the CDR3, the DNA is TGCGCCAGCAGCTTGGTTGGGTCGGGGAACACTGAAGCTTTCTTT. Its translation is CASSLVGSGNTEAFF. The whole variable domain, remainder taken from reference TRBV5-1 and TRBJ1-1, is KAGVTQTPRYLIKTRGQQVTLSCSPISGHRSVSWYQQTPGQGLQFLFEYFSETQRNKGNFPGRFSGRQFSNSRSEMNVSTLELGDSALYLCASSLVGSGNTEAFFGQGTRLTVV.

This chain uses TRBV11-1 with TRBJ1-6; 7 nucleotides agree with TRBD1. The CDR3 is made up of 13 amino acids. Looked up from germline, CDR1 is SGHAT and CDR2 is FQDESV (reference sequence). V lost 4 bases and J lost 9; bases outside the gene matches: 3. The CDR3 nucleotides are TGTGCCAGCAGCTCGGACAGGTTTTCACCCCTCCACTTT. Its protein is CASSSDRFSPLHF.

This chain connects TRBV3-1 (or the pseudogene TRBV3-2) to TRBJ2-5, with 7 positions matching TRBD2. Germline V gene lookup returns CDR1 LGHDT and CDR2 YNNKEL (reference sequence). V lost 0 bases to trimming and J lost 5 bases; unmatched junction nucleotides: 12. The CDR3 contains 17 residues. CDR3 residues: CASSQEYLAAVGETQYF. DNA for the CDR3: TGTGCCAGCAGCCAAGAATATCTAGCGGCTGTGGGGGAGACCCAGTACTTC.

The V and J genes are TRBV27 and TRBJ2-7; 11 nucleotides agree with TRBD2. Unmatched junction bases numbered 11, after V lost 8 bases and J lost 5 bases. The CDR3 runs 15 residues. The germline V gene has CDR1 MNHEY and CDR2 SMNVEV (reference sequence). The CDR3 DNA is TGTGCCAGCTCCGAAAGACTAGCGGGGCTAGACGAGCAGTACTTC. Protein sequence: CASSERLAGLDEQYF.

In regard to this clone: A much larger clone differs by one base, so this may be a read error. The chain joins TRBV7-2 to TRBJ1-1; D is uncertain. The CDR3 runs 14 residues. Germline loops: CDR1 SGHTA, CDR2 FQGNSA. V lost 2 bases and J lost 1, with 8 bases in between. The CDR3 sequence: CASSLWAGNTEAFF. The CDR3 region has the DNA TGTGCCAGCAGCTTATGGGCGGGGAACACTGAAGCTTTCTTT.

The rearrangement uses TRBV30 and TRBJ1-2; D gene unclear. The germline V and J ends were trimmed by 8 bases and 8 bases, with 18 bases remaining between them. The CDR3 totals 12 residues. The V gene's germline CDR1 is GTSNPN and CDR2 SVGIG (reference sequence). Here the CDR3 DNA reads TGTGCCGGGGTGGAGGGTTCTGGCGGCTACACCTTC. It yields the protein CAGVEGSGGYTF. The full variable domain, with the rest looked up from reference TRBV30 and TRBJ1-2, is SQTIHQWPATLVQPVGSPLSLECTVEGTSNPNLYWYRQAAGRGLQLLFYSVGIGQISSEVPQNLSASRPQDRQFILSSKKLLLSDSGFYLCAGVEGSGGYTFGSGTRLTVV.

This clone was found a few times. The chain is built from TRBV5-6 and TRBJ2-1, with 10 bases identical to TRBD1. Germline trimming cut 4 bases from V and 15 bases from J; bases unmatched to any gene: 13. The CDR3 loop spans 14 amino acids. The germline V gene encodes CDR1 SGHDT and CDR2 YYEEEE. The CDR3 nucleotides read TGTGCCAGCAGCCGGGACAGGGGAATGGTAAATAGGTTCTTC. This translates into CASSRDRGMVNRFF.

The J gene is TRBJ1-2, the V gene TRBV19; 9 bases agree with TRBD1. Germline lookup yields CDR1 LNHDA and CDR2 SQIVND (reference sequence). This CDR3 is built from 14 residues. V was clipped by 5 bases and J by 6 bases; unmatched bases: 7. The CDR3 bases are TGTGCCAGTAGTTTCCTACAGGGGGCTAATGGCTACACCTTC. Its translation: CASSFLQGANGYTF. Based on the CDR3 plus reference TRBV19 and TRBJ1-2, the full variable domain is DGGITQSPKYLFRKEGQNVTLSCEQNLNHDAMYWYRQDPGQGLRLIYYSQIVNDFQKGDIAEGYSVSREKKESFPLTVTSAQKNPTAFYLCASSFLQGANGYTFGSGTRLTVV.

The gene calls are TRBV19 and TRBJ2-1, with 7 bases matching TRBD2. The CDR3 contains 16 residues. CDR1 and CDR2 from the germline V gene are LNHDA and SQIVND (reference sequence). Losses at the gene ends were 5 bases for V and 7 bases for J; bases not matched to a gene: 14. The CDR3 region is CASSGGGRLTGNEQFF. CDR3 nucleotides: TGTGCCAGTAGTGGGGGAGGGAGGCTTACTGGAAATGAGCAGTTCTTC.

This chain joins TRBV28 and TRBJ1-5, with TRBD1 matching over 8 bases. There are 14 residues in the CDR3. Germline assignment: CDR1 MDHEN and CDR2 SYDVKM. V trimming: 7 bases; J trimming: 6 bases; junction bases outside the gene matches: 8. CDR3 sequence (DNA): TGTGCCAGCACCCCGACAGGGGAAGGTCAGCCCCAGCATTTT. Translation: CASTPTGEGQPQHF. The full variable domain, with the rest looked up from reference TRBV28 and TRBJ1-5, is DVKVTQSSRYLVKRTGEKVFLECVQDMDHENMFWYRQDPGLGLRLIYFSYDVKMKEKGDIPEGYSVSREKKERFSLILESASTNQTSMYLCASTPTGEGQPQHFGDGTRLSIL.

The CDR3 spells CATSREAGKSYEQYF. The CDR3 region has the DNA TGTGCCACCAGCAGAGAAGCGGGGAAATCCTACGAGCAGTACTTC. The chain has TRBV15 and TRBJ2-7; the match to TRBD2 covers 7 bases. This CDR3 is built from 15 residues. The J segment lost 1 base and the V segment lost 0 bases, leaving 3 bases of the junction unmatched. The germline gives CDR1 LNHNV, CDR2 YYDKDF (reference sequence).

This rearrangement joins TRBV2 to TRBJ1-2; D possibly corresponds to TRBD1 (5 bases). CDR1 and CDR2 from the germline V gene are SNHLY and FYNNEI. The CDR3 is 14 amino acids. Trimming removed 0 bases at V and 4 bases at J, with 9 bases between. CDR3 nucleotide sequence: TGTGCCAGCAGTGAAGCGCAGGGTAGCTATGGCTACACCTTC. Translating gives CASSEAQGSYGYTF.